The sequence of this T cell receptor beta chain was determined in a study of shared clonotypes between healthy human individuals. Background on the study: Donors consisted of two women and a few men between 18 and 49.

From germline, CDR1 is MDHEN and CDR2 SYDVKM. With V trimmed by 1 base and J by 2 bases, 5 bases remained unmatched. The CDR3 runs to 16 residues. Every donor was a Caucasian adult from Nashville, Tennessee. The data were produced by immunoSEQ multiplex PCR, yet TCRdb's version contains in-frame clones alone and is incomplete. The sample holds some 550,000 clones, less than 98% seen once. The sequence was collected from a woman between 25 and 40 years old in good health. Sample: naive CD4+ T cells sorted from blood. The subset is: CD45RA+ positively selected. The chain employs TRBV28 and TRBJ2-1; 7 bases are a match to TRBD1. Written as DNA, the CDR3 is TGTGCCAGCAGTTTATCAGGGCAGGGGGCCTACAATGAGCAGTTCTTC. This codes for CASSLSGQGAYNEQFF.